These 14 T cell receptor beta chains came from one sample sequenced in a study of blood T cell repertoires in COVID-19. The assay was immunoSEQ multiplex PCR, and TCRdb's table has in-frame clones only and misses some. The table shows around 140,000 clones, with 80% to 90% occurring only once. Sample: peripheral blood. These receptors all stem from a man aged 50 to 59 with active or convalescent COVID-19.

As DNA, the CDR3 is TGTGCCAGCAGCAAAGGGGGGGCCCGGGACAGGCGACAGAACACTGAAGCTTTCTTT. Translating gives CASSKGGARDRRQNTEAFF. This chain links TRBV21-1 with TRBJ1-1; the table's D call TRBD1 went unverified against the DNA. TRBV21-1 is a documented pseudogene. The CDR3 covers 19 residues.

This chain connects TRBV18 to TRBJ2-3, with a weak D call TRBD1 (5 bases). Germline V gene data show CDR1 as KGHSH and CDR2 as LQKENI. The CDR3 is 16 amino acids. Trimming took off 3 bases at V and 4 bases at J, with 17 bases between the two ends. Here the CDR3 reads CASSPLAARVPDTQYF. The CDR3 bases are TGTGCCAGCTCACCTTTGGCGGCCAGGGTTCCAGATACGCAGTATTTT.

The rearrangement links TRBV9 to TRBJ2-4; D ambiguous. The CDR3 is made up of 13 amino acids. Per germline, CDR1 SGDLS and CDR2 YYNGEE. The V and J ends lost 0 bases and 7 bases respectively, with 8 bases between them. The DNA for the CDR3 is TGTGCCAGCAGCGTAGACTGGGCCAACATTCAGTACTTC. Translated, it gives CASSVDWANIQYF.

The genes are TRBV30 and TRBJ1-1; 7 bases align to TRBD1. The ends lost 5 bases at V and 2 bases at J; junction bases unmatched: 5. Germline V gene data show CDR1 as GTSNPN and CDR2 as SVGIG (reference sequence). The CDR3 is made up of 13 amino acids. The DNA of the CDR3 is TGTGCCTGGGAAGACAGGGCCAACACTGAAGCTTTCTTT. Translation: CAWEDRANTEAFF.

The chain links TRBV11-2 to TRBJ2-3; 8 bases agree with TRBD2. CDR1 and CDR2 from the germline V gene are SGHAT and FQNNGV. Unmatched junction bases numbered 2, after V lost 0 bases and J lost 3 bases. This CDR3 has 15 amino acids. The CDR3 DNA sequence: TGTGCCAGCAGCTTAGAAGCGGGGGTAACAGATACGCAGTATTTT. Amino acids: CASSLEAGVTDTQYF.

The V and J genes are TRBV3-1 (or the pseudogene TRBV3-2) and TRBJ2-7; tentatively, D is TRBD1 (5 bases). Germline V lookup: CDR1 LGHDT, CDR2 YNNKEL (reference sequence). V lost 0 bases and J lost 3, with 12 bases in between. This CDR3 spans 15 amino acids. The CDR3: CASSQDPGADYEQYF. The CDR3 DNA sequence: TGTGCCAGCAGCCAAGATCCTGGGGCCGACTACGAGCAGTACTTC.

The CDR3 nucleotides are TGTGCCAGCAGTTTCAGGGAAGCAGATACGCAGTATTTT. Protein sequence: CASSFREADTQYF. The gene calls are TRBV27 and TRBJ2-3, with D tentatively TRBD1 (5 bases). The CDR3 consists of 13 residues. Trimming removed 3 bases at V and 4 bases at J, with 8 bases between. CDR1 and CDR2 from the germline V gene are MNHEY and SMNVEV (reference sequence).

The rearrangement links TRBV15 to TRBJ1-2; 9 bases line up with TRBD1. Germline V gene lookup returns CDR1 LNHNV and CDR2 YYDKDF (reference sequence). The CDR3 runs to 17 residues. V gave up 0 bases and J gave up 7 bases; unmatched junction bases: 12. The CDR3 reads CATSRDRNPGTGTGYTF. The CDR3 nucleotides read TGTGCCACCAGCAGAGATCGAAACCCCGGGACAGGGACTGGCTACACCTTC.

CDR3 sequence reads: CASSRTFSLNEQFF. DNA of the CDR3: TGTGCCAGCTCACGCACCTTCAGTCTGAATGAGCAGTTCTTC. V is TRBV18 and J is TRBJ2-1; no clear D gene. CDR3 length equals 14 residues. Between the trimmed V and J ends, which lost 4 bases and 7 bases, there was a span of 14 bases. Germline V CDR1 and CDR2: KGHSH, LQKENI.

There are a few counts of this clone. The rearrangement joins TRBV6-5 to TRBJ2-7, with 9 bases that match TRBD2. CDR3 size: 13 residues. V shed 9 bases and J 4 bases; nucleotides not matched to a gene: 7. The germline CDR1 and CDR2 sequences are MNHEY and SVGAGI. The chain's CDR3 is CASTGTSTYEQYF. For the CDR3, the DNA is TGTGCCAGTACCGGGACTAGCACGTACGAGCAGTACTTC.

The rearrangement links TRBV19 to TRBJ1-5; no clear D. V lost 4 bases to trimming and J lost 0 bases, with 10 bases between them. There are 15 residues in the CDR3. Germline V gene data show CDR1 as LNHDA and CDR2 as SQIVND (reference sequence). CDR3 residues: CASSSRDYSNQPQHF. DNA of the CDR3: TGTGCCAGTAGTAGTCGGGATTATAGCAATCAGCCCCAGCATTTT.

The chain carries TRBV9 and TRBJ2-6, with D possibly TRBD1 on 6 matching bases. The length of the CDR3 is 16 residues. Germline-derived CDR1 and CDR2 are SGDLS and YYNGEE. Trimming left V 0 bases short and J 4 bases short, with 11 bases between. This chain's CDR3 is CASSVGQEAGANVLTF. The CDR3 region has the DNA TGTGCCAGCAGCGTAGGACAGGAGGCCGGGGCCAACGTCCTGACTTTC.

The chain uses TRBV29-1 and TRBJ1-1; 7 bases map to TRBD1. Losses at the gene ends were 4 bases for V and 2 bases for J; bases not matched to a gene: 4. The CDR3 spans 13 residues. The germline CDR1 and CDR2 sequences are SQVTM and ANQGSEA. The CDR3 DNA sequence: TGCAGCGTTGGGGCAGGGGGAAACACTGAAGCTTTCTTT. Encoded protein: CSVGAGGNTEAFF.

The chain combines TRBV15 with TRBJ2-7; D might be TRBD1 (5 bases). Germline CDR1 is LNHNV and CDR2 is YYDKDF (reference sequence). The germline V and J ends were trimmed by 2 bases and 0 bases, with 17 bases remaining between them. CDR3 size: 17 residues. The CDR3 reads CATSRNFDRKYSYEQYF. The CDR3 DNA is TGTGCCACCAGCAGAAACTTCGACAGAAAGTACTCCTACGAGCAGTACTTC.